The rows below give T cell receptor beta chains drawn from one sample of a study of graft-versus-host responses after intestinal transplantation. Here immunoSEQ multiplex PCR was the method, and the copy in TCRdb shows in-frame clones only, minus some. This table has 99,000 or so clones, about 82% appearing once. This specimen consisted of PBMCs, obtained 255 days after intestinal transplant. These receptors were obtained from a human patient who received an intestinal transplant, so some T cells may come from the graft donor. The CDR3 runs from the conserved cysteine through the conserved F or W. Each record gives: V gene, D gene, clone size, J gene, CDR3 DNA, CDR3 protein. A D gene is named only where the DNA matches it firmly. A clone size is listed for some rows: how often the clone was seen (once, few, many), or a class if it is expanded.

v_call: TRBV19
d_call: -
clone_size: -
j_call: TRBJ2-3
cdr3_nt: TGTGCCAGTAGCCCCGGTTACGGGACAGATACGCAGTATTTT
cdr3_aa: CASSPGYGTDTQYF

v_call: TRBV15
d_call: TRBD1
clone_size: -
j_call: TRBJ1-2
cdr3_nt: TGTGCCACCAGCAGGTGGGTCCCGGGACAGGGTGGAGGCTACACCTTC
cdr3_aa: CATSRWVPGQGGGYTF

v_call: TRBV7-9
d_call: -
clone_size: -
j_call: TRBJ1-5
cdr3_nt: TGTGCCAGCAGCTTAAAGGGGGAGGGGCAGCCCCAGCATTTT
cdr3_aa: CASSLKGEGQPQHF

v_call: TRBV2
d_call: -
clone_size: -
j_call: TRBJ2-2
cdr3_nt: TGTGCCAGCAGGCAGGGGGGGACCGGGGAGCTGTTTTTT
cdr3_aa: CASRQGGTGELFF

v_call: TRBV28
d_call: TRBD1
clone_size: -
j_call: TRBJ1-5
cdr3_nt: TGTGCCAGCAGTTTGGGGACAGGGGTTACTCAGCCCCAGCATTTT
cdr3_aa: CASSLGTGVTQPQHF

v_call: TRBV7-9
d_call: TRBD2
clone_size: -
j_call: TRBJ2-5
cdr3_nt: TGTGCCAGCAGCTTATTGCTAGCGGGGGAAGAGACCCAGTACTTC
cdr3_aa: CASSLLLAGEETQYF

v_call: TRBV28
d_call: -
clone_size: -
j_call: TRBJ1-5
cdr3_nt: TGTGCCAGCAGCAGATACGGGACACTGCCCCAGCCCCAGCATTTT
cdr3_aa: CASSRYGTLPQPQHF

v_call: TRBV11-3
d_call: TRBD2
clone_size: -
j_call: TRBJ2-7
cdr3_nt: TGTGCCAGCAGCCCCGGGCGGGGGAAGCAGTACTTC
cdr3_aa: CASSPGRGKQYF

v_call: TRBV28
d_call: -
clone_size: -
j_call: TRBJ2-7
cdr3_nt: TGTGCCAGCAGTTTTATGCGGTCCTACGAGCAGTACTTC
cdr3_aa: CASSFMRSYEQYF

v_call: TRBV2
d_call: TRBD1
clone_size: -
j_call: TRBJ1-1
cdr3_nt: TGTGCCAGCACCAGGGACAGAAACTTGGGCACTGAAGCTTTCTTT
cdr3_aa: CASTRDRNLGTEAFF

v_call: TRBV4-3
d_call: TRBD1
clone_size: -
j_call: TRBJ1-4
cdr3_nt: TGCGCCAGCAGCCAGGGGGACAGAACTAATGAAAAACTGTTTTTT
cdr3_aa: CASSQGDRTNEKLFF

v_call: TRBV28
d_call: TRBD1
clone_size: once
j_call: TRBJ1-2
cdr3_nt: TGTGCCAGCAGTTTACTATCGGGGACAGGGGAGTATGGCTACACCTTC
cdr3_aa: CASSLLSGTGEYGYTF

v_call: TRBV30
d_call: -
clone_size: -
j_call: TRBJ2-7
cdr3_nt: TGTGCCTGGAACCCTAACCCAACCTACGAGCAGTACTTC
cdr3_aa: CAWNPNPTYEQYF

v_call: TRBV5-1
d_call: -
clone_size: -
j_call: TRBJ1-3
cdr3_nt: TGCGCCAGCAGCCCGGGGAGGCGAGACACCATATATTTT
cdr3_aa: CASSPGRRDTIYF

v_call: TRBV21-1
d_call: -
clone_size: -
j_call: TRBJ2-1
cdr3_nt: TGTGCCAGCAGCAAAGGGAGAGGCAGGGCCTACAATGAGCAGTTCTTC
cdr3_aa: CASSKGRGRAYNEQFF

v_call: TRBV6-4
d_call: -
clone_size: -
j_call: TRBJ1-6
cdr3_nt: TGTGCCAGCAGTGACGAGGGAACCAATTCACCCCTCCACTTT
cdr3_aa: CASSDEGTNSPLHF

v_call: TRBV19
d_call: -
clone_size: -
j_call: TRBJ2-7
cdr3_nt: TGTGCCAGTTCCCAGGCAGGGGCCTACGAGCAGTACTTC
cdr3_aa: CASSQAGAYEQYF

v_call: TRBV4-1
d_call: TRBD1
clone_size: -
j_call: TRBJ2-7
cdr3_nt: TGCGCCAGCAGCCACGCACAGGGGGGCGAGCAGTACTTC
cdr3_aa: CASSHAQGGEQYF

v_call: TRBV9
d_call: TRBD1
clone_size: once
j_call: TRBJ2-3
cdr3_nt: TGTGCCAGCAGCCTCTGGGGACAGTTGAGCACAGATACGCAGTATTTT
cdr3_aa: CASSLWGQLSTDTQYF

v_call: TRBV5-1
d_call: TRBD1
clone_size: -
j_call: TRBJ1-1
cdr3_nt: TGCGCCAGCAGCTTGGGGACAGGGGTTCTGGACACTGAAGCTTTCTTT
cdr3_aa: CASSLGTGVLDTEAFF

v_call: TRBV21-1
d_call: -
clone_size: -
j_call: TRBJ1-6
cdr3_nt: TGTGCCAGCAGCAAAAGCCCGCGGGGGTCACCCCTCCACTTT
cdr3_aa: CASSKSPRGSPLHF

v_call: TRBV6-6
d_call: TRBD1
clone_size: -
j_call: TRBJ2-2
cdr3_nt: TGTGCCAGCAGTTACGTGACAGGGCATACCGGGGAGCTGTTTTTT
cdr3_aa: CASSYVTGHTGELFF

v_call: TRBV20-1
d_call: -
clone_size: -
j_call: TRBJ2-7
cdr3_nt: TGCAGTGCTGGACTGGTCTACGAGCAGTACTTC
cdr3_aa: CSAGLVYEQYF

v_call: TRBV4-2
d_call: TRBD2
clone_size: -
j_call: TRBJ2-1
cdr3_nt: TGTGCCAGCAGCCAAGATCCCGCGGCGGGGGGGGCCTACAATGAGCAGTTCTTC
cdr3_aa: CASSQDPAAGGAYNEQFF

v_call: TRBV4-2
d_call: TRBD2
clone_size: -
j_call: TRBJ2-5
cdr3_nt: TGTGCCAGCAGCCAAGCGGGCGCTAGCGGGAGGCAAGAGACCCAGTACTTC
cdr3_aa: CASSQAGASGRQETQYF

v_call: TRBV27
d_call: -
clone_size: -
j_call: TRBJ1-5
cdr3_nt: TGTGCCAGCAGTTTAAGCCAAGGGGTTCAAGAGCCCCAGCATTTT
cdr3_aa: CASSLSQGVQEPQHF

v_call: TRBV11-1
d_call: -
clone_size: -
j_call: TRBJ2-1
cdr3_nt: TGTGCCAGCAGCTTAGGGGCCCGAGGAGACAATAATGAGCAGTTCTTC
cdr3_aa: CASSLGARGDNNEQFF